The 8 T cell receptor beta chains given below trace back to one sample, sequenced in a study of blood T cell repertoires in COVID-19. Profiling relied on immunoSEQ multiplex PCR, and the TCRdb table lists in-frame clones only, not all of them. Found here are roughly 120,000 clones, less than 85% of them singletons; the top ten hold under 1%. Input material: peripheral blood. The receptors come from a human donor with acute or convalescent COVID-19. The donor label of this sample is uncertain.

J is TRBJ1-2 and V is TRBV10-3, with TRBD1 matching 9 bases. The germline V gene encodes CDR1 ENHRY and CDR2 SYGVKD. The CDR3 runs to 15 residues. After removal of 3 bases from V and 7 bases from J, the junction contained 9 bases not matched to a gene. The CDR3, as DNA: TGTGCCATCAGTGAAGGGGGACAGGGTGAGGGTGGCTACACCTTC. Translated: CAISEGGQGEGGYTF.

This chain connects TRBV6-5 to TRBJ1-5; D remains ambiguous. Germline V gives CDR1 MNHEY, CDR2 SVGAGI. Trimming took 5 bases from V and 2 from J, leaving 13 bases between them. This CDR3 has 15 amino acids. CDR3 sequence: CASSPTRPGNQPQHF. The CDR3 DNA reads as TGTGCCAGCAGTCCGACCAGGCCGGGCAATCAGCCCCAGCATTTT.

The rearrangement joins TRBV7-6 to TRBJ1-2; 10 nucleotides agree with TRBD1. J was trimmed by 8 bases and V by 2 bases; bases with no gene match: 11. The germline V gene encodes CDR1 SGHVS and CDR2 FNYEAQ. The CDR3 sequence is 16 residues long. As DNA, the CDR3 is TGTGCCAGCAGCTTATCCCGGGGACAGGGGTCTGGGGGCTACACCTTC. This gives the protein CASSLSRGQGSGGYTF.

The genes are TRBV6-5 and TRBJ1-3; 9 positions match TRBD1. CDR1 and CDR2 (germline): MNHEY, SVGAGI. The CDR3 has 15 residues. Trimming at V came to 5 bases and at J to 4 bases, leaving 6 bases not matched to a gene. CDR3 loop: CASSRTGDSGNTIYF. CDR3 DNA: TGTGCCAGCAGTCGGACAGGGGACTCCGGAAACACCATATATTTT.

The chain links TRBV28 to TRBJ2-2; D is unresolved. The germline V gene has CDR1 MDHEN and CDR2 SYDVKM. This CDR3 contains 13 residues. The V end lost 6 bases, the J end lost 9 bases, and 14 bases lay between the germline ends. The CDR3 here is CASRQILHRELFF. The DNA of the CDR3 is TGTGCCAGCAGACAGATTCTCCACCGGGAGCTGTTTTTT.

This clone was picked up a small number of times. The chain couples TRBV2 to TRBJ1-4; D not certain. Trimming pared 5 bases from V and 8 bases from J, leaving 15 bases between. Germline loops: CDR1 SNHLY, CDR2 FYNNEI. The length of the CDR3 is 14 residues. The CDR3 reads CASSFAESGEKLFF. As DNA, the CDR3 is TGTGCCAGCAGTTTTGCGGAATCGGGGGAAAAACTGTTTTTT.

The V gene is TRBV7-9, the J gene TRBJ2-4; 7 bases are a match to TRBD1. With 0 bases clipped from V and 8 bases from J, the junction kept 10 bases outside the gene matches. Germline V CDR1 and CDR2: SEHNR, FQNEAQ (reference sequence). The CDR3 contains 16 residues. CDR3 nucleotide sequence: TGTGCCAGCAGCTTAGCCCGGGACAGTTTAATGGACATTCAGTACTTC. Translated, it gives CASSLARDSLMDIQYF.

This chain uses TRBV5-8 with TRBJ1-3; D gene unclear. The germline V gene has CDR1 SGHTS and CDR2 YDEGEE. Trimming shortened V by 0 bases and J by 4 bases, and 5 bases separated the two germline ends. This CDR3 is built from 13 residues. CDR3 coding DNA: TGTGCCAGCAGCTTGGTGAGCGGAAACACCATATATTTT. This codes for CASSLVSGNTIYF. Looking up the rest from reference TRBV5-8 and TRBJ1-3 gives the full variable domain: EAGVTQSPTHLIKTRGQQATLRCSPISGHTSVYWYQQALGLGLQFLLWYDEGEERNRGNFPPRFSGRQFPNYSSELNVNALELEDSALYLCASSLVSGNTIYFGEGSWLTVV.